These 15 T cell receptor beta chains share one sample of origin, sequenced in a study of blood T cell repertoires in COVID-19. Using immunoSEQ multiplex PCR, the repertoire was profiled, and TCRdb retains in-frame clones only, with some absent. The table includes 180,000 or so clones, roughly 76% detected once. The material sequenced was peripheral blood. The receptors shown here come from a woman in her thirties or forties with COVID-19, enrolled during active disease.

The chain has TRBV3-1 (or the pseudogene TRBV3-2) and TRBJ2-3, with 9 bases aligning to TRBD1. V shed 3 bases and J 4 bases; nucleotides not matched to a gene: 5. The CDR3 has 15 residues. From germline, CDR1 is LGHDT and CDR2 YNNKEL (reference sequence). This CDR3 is CASSQYRGQPDTQYF. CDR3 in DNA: TGTGCCAGCAGCCAGTACAGGGGGCAGCCAGATACGCAGTATTTT.

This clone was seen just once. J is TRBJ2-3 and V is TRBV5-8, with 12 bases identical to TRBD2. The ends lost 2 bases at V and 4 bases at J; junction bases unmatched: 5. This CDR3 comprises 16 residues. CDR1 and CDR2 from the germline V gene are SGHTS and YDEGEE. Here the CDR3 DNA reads TGTGCCAGCAGCTTAACTAGCGGGGGGAAAGCAGATACGCAGTATTTT. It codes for CASSLTSGGKADTQYF.

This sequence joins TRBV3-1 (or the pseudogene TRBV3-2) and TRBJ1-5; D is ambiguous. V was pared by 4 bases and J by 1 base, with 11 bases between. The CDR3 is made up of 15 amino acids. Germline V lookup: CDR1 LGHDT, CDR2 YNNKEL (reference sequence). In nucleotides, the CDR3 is TGTGCCAGCAGCCCCCAGCCCGGGAGCAATCAGCCCCAGCATTTT. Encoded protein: CASSPQPGSNQPQHF.

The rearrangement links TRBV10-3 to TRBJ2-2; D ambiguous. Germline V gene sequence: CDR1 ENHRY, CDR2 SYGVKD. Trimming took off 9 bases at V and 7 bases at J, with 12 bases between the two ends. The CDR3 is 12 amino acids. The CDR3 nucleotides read TGTGCCATTAGAGGCGGTGGCGGGGAGCTGTTTTTT. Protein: CAIRGGGGELFF.

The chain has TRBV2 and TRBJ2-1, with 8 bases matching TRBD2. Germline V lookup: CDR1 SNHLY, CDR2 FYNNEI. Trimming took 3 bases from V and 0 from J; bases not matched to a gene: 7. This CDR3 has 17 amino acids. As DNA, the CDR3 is TGTGCCAGCAGTGAGTCCTCAAGCGGGAGCTCCTACAATGAGCAGTTCTTC. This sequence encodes CASSESSSGSSYNEQFF.

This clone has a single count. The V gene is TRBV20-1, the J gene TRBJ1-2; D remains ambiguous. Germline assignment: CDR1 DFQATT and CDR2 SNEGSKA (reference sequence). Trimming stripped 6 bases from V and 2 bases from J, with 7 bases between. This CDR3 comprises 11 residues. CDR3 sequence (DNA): TGCAGTGCCCCCCAAAACTATGGCTACACCTTC. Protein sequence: CSAPQNYGYTF.

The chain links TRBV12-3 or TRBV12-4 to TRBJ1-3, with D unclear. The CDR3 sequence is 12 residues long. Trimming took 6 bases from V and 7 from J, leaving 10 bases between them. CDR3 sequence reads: CASRLQRNTIYF. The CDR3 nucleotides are TGTGCCAGCAGGTTACAGCGGAACACCATATATTTT.

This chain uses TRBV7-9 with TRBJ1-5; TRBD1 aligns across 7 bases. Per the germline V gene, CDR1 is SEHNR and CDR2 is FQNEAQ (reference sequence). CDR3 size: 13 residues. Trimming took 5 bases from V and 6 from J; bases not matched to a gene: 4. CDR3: CASSPGGFQPQHF. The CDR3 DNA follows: TGTGCCAGCAGCCCAGGGGGGTTTCAGCCCCAGCATTTT.

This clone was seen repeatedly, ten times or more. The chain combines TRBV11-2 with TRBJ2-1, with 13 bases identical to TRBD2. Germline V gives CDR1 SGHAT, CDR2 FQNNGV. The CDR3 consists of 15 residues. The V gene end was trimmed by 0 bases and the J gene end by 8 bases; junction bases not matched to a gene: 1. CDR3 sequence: CASSLETSGRYEQFF. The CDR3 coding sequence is TGTGCCAGCAGCTTAGAGACTAGCGGGAGGTATGAGCAGTTCTTC.

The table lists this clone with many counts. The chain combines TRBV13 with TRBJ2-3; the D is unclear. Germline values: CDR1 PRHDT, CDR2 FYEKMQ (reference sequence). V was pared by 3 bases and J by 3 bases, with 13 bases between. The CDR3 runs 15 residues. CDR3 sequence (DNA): TGTGCCAGCAGCTTGGAGAACTCGATAACAGATACGCAGTATTTT. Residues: CASSLENSITDTQYF.

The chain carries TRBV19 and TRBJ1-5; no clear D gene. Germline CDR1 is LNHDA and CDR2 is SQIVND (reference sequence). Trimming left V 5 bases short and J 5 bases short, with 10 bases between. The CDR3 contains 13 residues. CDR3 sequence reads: CASSWAADQPQHF. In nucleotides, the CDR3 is TGTGCCAGTAGTTGGGCAGCCGATCAGCCCCAGCATTTT.

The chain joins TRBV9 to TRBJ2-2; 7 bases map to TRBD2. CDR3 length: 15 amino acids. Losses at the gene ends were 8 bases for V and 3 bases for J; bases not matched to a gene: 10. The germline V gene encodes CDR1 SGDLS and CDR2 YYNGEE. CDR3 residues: CASPVPSGYTGELFF. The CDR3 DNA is TGTGCCAGTCCCGTGCCTAGCGGCTACACCGGGGAGCTGTTTTTT.

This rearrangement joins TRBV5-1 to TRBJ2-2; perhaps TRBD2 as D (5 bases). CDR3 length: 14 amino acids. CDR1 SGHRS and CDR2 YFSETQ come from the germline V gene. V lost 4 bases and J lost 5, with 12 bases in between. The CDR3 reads CASSPGMRTGELFF. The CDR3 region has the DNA TGCGCCAGCAGCCCGGGGATGAGAACCGGGGAGCTGTTTTTT.

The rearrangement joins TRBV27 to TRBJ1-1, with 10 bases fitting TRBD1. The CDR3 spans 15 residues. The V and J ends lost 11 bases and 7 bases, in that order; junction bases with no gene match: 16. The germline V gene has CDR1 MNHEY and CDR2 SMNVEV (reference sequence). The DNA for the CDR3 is TGTGCCTCTTACTTTAGGGGACAGGGGCTACTTGAAGCTTTCTTT. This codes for CASYFRGQGLLEAFF.

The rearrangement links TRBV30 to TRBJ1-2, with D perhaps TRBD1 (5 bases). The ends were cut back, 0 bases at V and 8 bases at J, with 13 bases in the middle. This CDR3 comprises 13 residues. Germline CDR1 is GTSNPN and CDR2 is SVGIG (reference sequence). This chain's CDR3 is CAWSVRDSLGYTF. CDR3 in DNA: TGTGCCTGGAGTGTCCGCGACAGTTTGGGCTACACCTTC. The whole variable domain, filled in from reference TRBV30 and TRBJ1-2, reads SQTIHQWPATLVQPVGSPLSLECTVEGTSNPNLYWYRQAAGRGLQLLFYSVGIGQISSEVPQNLSASRPQDRQFILSSKKLLLSDSGFYLCAWSVRDSLGYTFGSGTRLTVV.